This TCR beta chain was obtained from a study of neurological immune-mediated disorders. Overall study results and limits: It was HTLV-1-associated myelopathy that showed the most TCR clonal expansion, while multiple sclerosis showed the least, falling below healthy controls. Private repertoires in all groups were suggested by the finding that expanded clones across subjects shared no CDR3 amino acid sequences.

About this clonotype itself: The antigen is not known.

TCRdb used MiXCR to reprocess the 5' RACE reads, holding one entry per CDR3 protein. The table shows just under 45,000 distinct CDR3 sequences, with more than 9.5% occurring only once. The V and J ends lost 6 bases and 0 bases respectively, with 12 bases between them. The length of the CDR3 is 15 residues. Sequences were obtained from PBMCs. The TCR originated in a female donor in good health. The genes are TRBV12-3 or TRBV12-4 and TRBJ1-3; D is unclear. CDR3 coding DNA: TGTGCCAGCAGACAAAGTGCTGGCTCTGGAAACACCATATATTTT. It yields the protein CASRQSAGSGNTIYF.